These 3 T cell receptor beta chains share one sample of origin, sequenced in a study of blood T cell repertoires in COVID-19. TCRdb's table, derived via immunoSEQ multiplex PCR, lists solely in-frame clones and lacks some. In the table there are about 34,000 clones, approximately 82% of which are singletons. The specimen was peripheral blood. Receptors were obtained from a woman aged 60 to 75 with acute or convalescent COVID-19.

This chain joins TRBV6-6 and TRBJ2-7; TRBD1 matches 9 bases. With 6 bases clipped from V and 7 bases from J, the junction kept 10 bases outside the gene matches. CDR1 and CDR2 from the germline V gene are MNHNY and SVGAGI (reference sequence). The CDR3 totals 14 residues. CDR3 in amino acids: CASSDPGQGFEQYF. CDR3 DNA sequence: TGTGCCAGCAGCGACCCCGGACAGGGGTTTGAGCAGTACTTC.

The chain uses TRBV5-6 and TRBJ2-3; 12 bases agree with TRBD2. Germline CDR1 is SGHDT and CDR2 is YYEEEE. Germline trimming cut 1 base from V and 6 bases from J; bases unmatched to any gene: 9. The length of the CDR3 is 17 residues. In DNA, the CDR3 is TGTGCCAGCAGCTTGAGGACTAGCGGGGCCACACGCGATACGCAGTATTTT. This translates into CASSLRTSGATRDTQYF.

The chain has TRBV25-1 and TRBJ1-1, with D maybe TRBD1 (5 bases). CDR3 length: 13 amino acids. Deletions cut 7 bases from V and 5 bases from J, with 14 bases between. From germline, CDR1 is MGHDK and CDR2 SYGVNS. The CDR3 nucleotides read TGTGCCAGCACCCCCTCGGGGGGAACTGAAGCTTTCTTT. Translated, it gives CASTPSGGTEAFF.